This TCR beta chain was obtained from a study of shared clonotypes between healthy human individuals. Study conclusions and caveats: Only blood samples were collected, and tissue repertoires likely differ. The sharing of approximately 4.6% of naive CD4 clonotypes was seen across a handful of donors. Memory subsets had estimated richness that was generally smaller than that of naive subsets.

Repertoires were generated with immunoSEQ multiplex PCR, while TCRdb's copy carries only in-frame clones and drops some. Of around 2.5 million clones in the sample, roughly 93% were seen once. A note on this clone: The antigen is not known.

This CDR3 contains 15 residues. With 1 base clipped from V and 5 bases from J, the junction kept 5 bases outside the gene matches. Germline V gene sequence: CDR1 KGHSH, CDR2 LQKENI. V is TRBV18 and J is TRBJ1-2; TRBD1 aligns across 9 bases. The sample comprised naive CD4+ T cells from PBMCs. Documented subset: CD45RA+ positively selected. The sequence came from a man aged 18 to 30 in good health. Some clones in this sample may be carry-over from other donors' samples. In nucleotides, the CDR3 is TGTGCCAGCTCACCACTACCGGGACAGGGATATGGCTACACCTTC. The encoded protein is CASSPLPGQGYGYTF.